This TCR beta chain appears in the sequencing data of a study of vaccination effects on CD4 cells after COVID-19. Sequencing in the ViraFEST assay came after antigen-specific CD4+ T cells had been expanded with viral peptide pools, which were used to stimulate PBMC. The authors isolated CD4+ T cells after about eleven days of culture. All participants had two doses of either the BNT162b2 or mRNA-1273 vaccine. Measured with immunoSEQ multiplex PCR; TCRdb has only the in-frame clones, and not every one. This table has about 32,000 clones, about 70% appearing once. As concerns this clone: The antigen is undetermined.

The CDR3 is made up of 13 amino acids. V was clipped by 6 bases and J by 0 bases, with 8 bases between them. The sequences come from CD4+ T cells from PBMCs cultured with HCoV-229E spike peptides, collected after COVID-19 vaccination. This chain uses TRBV12-3 or TRBV12-4 with TRBJ1-1; D is unclear. The source is a human donor who received a COVID-19 vaccine. CDR3 DNA: TGTGCCAGCAGCTCGAGTCTGAACACTGAAGCTTTCTTT. Protein sequence: CASSSSLNTEAFF.